Sequencing of this T cell receptor beta chain was carried out in a study of shared clonotypes between healthy human individuals. Repertoires were generated with immunoSEQ multiplex PCR, while TCRdb's copy carries only in-frame clones and drops some. The sample records some 2,100,000 clones, more than 90% being singletons. The receptor's source is a man aged 18 to 29 in good health. Sequencing input: naive CD4+ T cells sorted from blood. Subset here: CD45RA+ positively selected.

The CDR3 nucleotides read TGTGCCAGCAGCTTAGAGCACAGCCGCCTCGAGCAGTACTTC. Amino acids: CASSLEHSRLEQYF. This chain connects TRBV7-2 to TRBJ2-7; no clear D. Trimming shortened V by 1 base and J by 6 bases, and 13 bases separated the two germline ends. Germline V gene lookup returns CDR1 SGHTA and CDR2 FQGNSA. The CDR3 totals 14 residues.